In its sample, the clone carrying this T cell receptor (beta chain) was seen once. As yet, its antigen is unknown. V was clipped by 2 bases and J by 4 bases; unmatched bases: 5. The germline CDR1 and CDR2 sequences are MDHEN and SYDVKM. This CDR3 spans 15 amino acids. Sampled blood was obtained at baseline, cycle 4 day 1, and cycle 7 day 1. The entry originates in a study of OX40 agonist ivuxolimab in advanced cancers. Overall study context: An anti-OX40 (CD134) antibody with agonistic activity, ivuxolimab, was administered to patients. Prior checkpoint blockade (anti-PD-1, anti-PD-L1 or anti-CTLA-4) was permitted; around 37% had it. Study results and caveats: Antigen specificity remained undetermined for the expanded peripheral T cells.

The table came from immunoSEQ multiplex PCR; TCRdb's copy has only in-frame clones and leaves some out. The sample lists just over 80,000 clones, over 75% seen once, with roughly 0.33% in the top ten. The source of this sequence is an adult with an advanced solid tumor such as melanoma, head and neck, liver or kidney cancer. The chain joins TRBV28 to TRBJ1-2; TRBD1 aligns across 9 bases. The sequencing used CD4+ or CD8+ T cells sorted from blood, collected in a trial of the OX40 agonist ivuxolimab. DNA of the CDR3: TGTGCCAGCAGTTTAAGGGACAGGGTGTTCTATGGCTACACCTTC. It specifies CASSLRDRVFYGYTF.